Listed below are T cell receptor beta chains from one sample, sequenced in a study of blood T cell repertoires in COVID-19. Clones were read by immunoSEQ multiplex PCR, and TCRdb kept only the in-frame ones, dropping some. Here the sample spans over 250,000 clones, approximately 83% being singletons. Input material: peripheral blood. Receptor source: a woman between 65 and 79 years old with acute or convalescent COVID-19. The CDR3 runs from the conserved cysteine through the conserved F or W. D genes are given only for firm matches. Not all rows give a size; the values are once, few, many and, for expanded clones, a class.

J gene: TRBJ2-5
clone size: .
D gene: .
V gene: TRBV5-1
CDR3 DNA: TGCGCCAGCAGCTTGCAGCGACCGCAAGAGACCCAGTACTTC
CDR3 protein: CASSLQRPQETQYF

J gene: TRBJ2-2
clone size: .
D gene: TRBD1
V gene: TRBV19
CDR3 DNA: TGTGCCACCCAGGGGGCGTGGATCACCGGGGAGCTGTTTTTT
CDR3 protein: CATQGAWITGELFF

J gene: TRBJ2-1
clone size: .
D gene: TRBD2
V gene: TRBV5-6
CDR3 DNA: TGTGCCAGCAGCTGGCTAGCGGGGGCTACCTCCTACAATGAGCAGTTCTTC
CDR3 protein: CASSWLAGATSYNEQFF

J gene: TRBJ1-6
clone size: .
D gene: .
V gene: TRBV2
CDR3 DNA: TGTGCCATCTCCTCGACAGGTCTTCTCTCCTATAATTCACCCCTCCACTTT
CDR3 protein: CAISSTGLLSYNSPLHF

J gene: TRBJ2-7
clone size: .
D gene: TRBD2
V gene: TRBV2
CDR3 DNA: TGTGCCAGCAGAGCGGGGGCCTACGAGCAGTACTTC
CDR3 protein: CASRAGAYEQYF

J gene: TRBJ1-1
clone size: .
D gene: .
V gene: TRBV5-4
CDR3 DNA: TGTGCCAGCAGTTCATGGGGCAATAGGAACACTGAAGCTTTCTTT
CDR3 protein: CASSSWGNRNTEAFF

J gene: TRBJ2-6
clone size: .
D gene: .
V gene: TRBV6-5
CDR3 DNA: TGTGCCAGCGGGAGACAGGCCTCTGGGGCCAACGTCCTGACTTTC
CDR3 protein: CASGRQASGANVLTF

J gene: TRBJ1-2
clone size: .
D gene: .
V gene: TRBV3-1/TRBV3-2
CDR3 DNA: TGTGCCAGCAGCCAAGACCGGGGGAGGATCTATGGCTACACCTTC
CDR3 protein: CASSQDRGRIYGYTF

J gene: TRBJ2-1
clone size: .
D gene: TRBD2
V gene: TRBV7-2
CDR3 DNA: TGTGCCAGCCTACCCACGAGTAGCGGGGGGGCCTACAATGAGCAGTTCTTC
CDR3 protein: CASLPTSSGGAYNEQFF

J gene: TRBJ2-3
clone size: .
D gene: .
V gene: TRBV2
CDR3 DNA: TGTGCCAGCAGTACTAGCACAGATACGCAGTATTTT
CDR3 protein: CASSTSTDTQYF

J gene: TRBJ2-1
clone size: once
D gene: .
V gene: TRBV7-8
CDR3 DNA: TGTGCCAGCAGCTCCATTAAGTGGGGGGCCTACAATGAGCAGTTCTTC
CDR3 protein: CASSSIKWGAYNEQFF

J gene: TRBJ2-1
clone size: .
D gene: .
V gene: TRBV24-1
CDR3 DNA: TGTGCCACCAGTGATCCCGGTAACAGGGAGCAGTTCTTC
CDR3 protein: CATSDPGNREQFF

J gene: TRBJ2-3
clone size: .
D gene: .
V gene: TRBV4-1
CDR3 DNA: TGCGCCAGCAGCCAAGGAGTGGGACTGCCCACAGATACGCAGTATTTT
CDR3 protein: CASSQGVGLPTDTQYF

J gene: TRBJ2-6
clone size: .
D gene: .
V gene: TRBV19
CDR3 DNA: TGTGCCAGTGACTTAAGGGGGGCCAACGTCCTGACTTTC
CDR3 protein: CASDLRGANVLTF

J gene: TRBJ1-5
clone size: .
D gene: .
V gene: TRBV7-2
CDR3 DNA: TGTGCCAGCAGCTTAGATAGGACAGCCGTCGGGAGCAATCAGCCCCAGCATTTT
CDR3 protein: CASSLDRTAVGSNQPQHF

J gene: TRBJ2-5
clone size: .
D gene: TRBD2
V gene: TRBV10-3
CDR3 DNA: TGTGCCATCGCGGGGGGGATGGAGACCCAGTACTTC
CDR3 protein: CAIAGGMETQYF